The sequence of this TCR beta chain was determined in a study of cytomegalovirus exposure and HLA in healthy donors (dated 2017 in TCRdb). General notes on the study: An earlier analysis of roughly 500 of the donors reported approximately 300 Gb of sequence data and 100 million to 120 million unique TCR beta sequences obtained from around 180 million T cells. A later analysis re-examined previously published TCR beta repertoires from 610 or so donors and added high-resolution HLA genotyping to investigate patterns of TCR occurrence. HLA typing covered class I and class II loci at four-digit resolution. The genetic ancestry cluster associated with self-reported Caucasian donors included around 76% of the roughly 400 genotyped donors. Across 300 to 500 genotyped donors of the cohort, an average of about 240,000 unique TCR beta nucleotide sequences per donor were sequenced, and approximately 19% of those sequences were non-productive. Several DR-DQ haplotypes were handled as single units for association and clustering because linkage in the cohort was strong. An early release covering roughly 600 HLA-typed donors comprised about 300 gigabases of sequencing data and 65 million to 100 million unique TCR sequences. Rather than drawing on any new phenotypic data, the later analysis identified candidate immune exposures from TCR beta sequences and the way those sequences occurred across donors. An earlier analysis of 450 to 750 of the donors used high-throughput TCR beta sequencing to judge whether each TCR beta V gene segment behaved as functional or pseudogenic. A later genetic analysis took genome-wide SNP genotypes for about three fifths of the roughly 670 donors and used that subset as a discovery cohort. All discovery cohort repertoires had been generated on a single sequencing platform. The number of donors typed differed by locus, with about 629-630 for A, B, C, DRB1 and DQB1, around 500 for DQA1, about 610 for DPA1, and around 450 for DPB1. Along with the 666-subject first cohort, a separate validation cohort of more than 90 different subjects was used. To predict cytomegalovirus infection status, the study brought together high-throughput TCR immunosequencing, statistical association of individual TCRs with disease status, and machine learning. Donor age, sex, ethnicity and CMV serostatus were compiled alongside the repertoire data. The study aimed to test whether cataloging public T cell receptors could reveal signatures of past pathogen exposure. The study used immunosequencing to profile the T cell repertoires of about 670 subjects and linked those repertoires to cytomegalovirus serostatus.

Overall results and qualifications from the work: A total of around 150 TCR beta chains were listed by the study as associated with cytomegalovirus. A further reported finding was that TCR beta sequences accurately predicted the HLA-A and HLA-B alleles for most subjects in the first cohort. Some 15 rarely observed V segments, including chromosome 9 orphons, were excluded from the earlier analysis of approximately 500 of the donors because counts were too low. Correlated functional status among segregating V segments might be attributable to linkage disequilibrium, but an unknown experimental factor could not be ruled out. Most TCR sequences were seen in very few donors, while some public TCRs were found in many individuals. Because some donors lacked HLA typing at each locus, the association tests relied only on the typed subset. Roughly uniform sequencing depth across donors was assumed in presence/absence analyses, although this assumption may not hold. A later analysis found that most CMV-associated TCR beta chains appeared HLA-restricted, with HLA associations seemingly driven largely by CMV exposure. A cluster of highly shared sequence variants was judged likely to be a technical artifact of the sequencing pipeline. It was suggested by the authors that the approach could potentially be generalized to other disease states and immunological phenotypes. An association between a missense DCLRE1C variant and V-gene and J-gene trimming of TCR beta chains was found in a later genetic analysis and replicated in an independent cohort. According to a later analysis, TCR association rates differed among HLA loci, with DRB1 alleles showing the most associated TCRs and HLA-C alleles showing the fewest. Cytomegalovirus status was reported to be diagnosed by the classifier with high specificity and sensitivity in both the original and validation cohorts. Three of the identified cytomegalovirus-associated TCR beta chains were confirmed in vitro to be specific for cytomegalovirus antigens. In a later analysis, some 18,000 TCR beta sequences were associated with specific HLA alleles at a false discovery rate of 0.05. The 87-base-pair reads could not distinguish some IMGT-functional V segments, including TRBV6-2 and TRBV6-3, so those segments were excluded. A later analysis found that HLA-associated TCR beta chains were more clonally expanded and had lower generation probabilities than equally common non-associated chains. This cohort had only TCR beta chains sequenced, and the lack of alpha or paired-chain data limited which features could be detected. Broadly in line with IMGT annotations, most TCR beta V segments showed up in productive rearrangements about 87% or about 30% of the time in an earlier analysis of approximately 640 of the donors. Assigning TCR associations to individual alleles was difficult when HLA alleles, especially DR and DQ, strongly co-occurred. Several of the top co-occurrence clusters appeared to be linked to parvovirus B19, influenza, CMV and Epstein-Barr virus, according to a later analysis. Compared with the approximately 700-donor mean, donors in an Asian-associated ancestry cluster had fewer N-insertions in productive TCRs, according to a later genetic analysis. Immune exposure information for the cohort was limited to CMV serostatus.

The library was built by means of the immunoSEQ multiplex PCR assay. For the multiplex PCR, a mixture combining 60 forward primers for TCR Vbeta segments and 13 reverse primers for TCR Jbeta segments was used. The CDR3 region of rearranged TCR beta genes was amplified from genomic DNA by a multiplex PCR assay. Amplified TCR beta libraries were sequenced as 87-base-pair reads on the Illumina HiSeq System. As for the original processing: In a later analysis, 80 million or so unique TCR beta chains were counted across the approximately 620 repertoires, and some 10 million of these chains were shared by at least two donors. To remove PCR and sequencing errors, raw reads were error-corrected and collapsed into unique sequences using a nearest-neighbor algorithm that merged closely related sequences. Alignment of CDR3 sequences to IMGT reference sequences was used to assign V, D and J gene segments. For a sequence to be retained, at least a six-nucleotide match to both a V gene segment and a J gene segment was required. A rearrangement counted as productive if the CDR3 had no stop codons and remained in frame with V and J, and every other rearrangement counted as non-productive. Following IMGT convention, CDR3 was defined as the stretch from the second conserved V-encoded cysteine to the conserved J-encoded phenylalanine. In an earlier analysis of around 600 of the donors, sequences lacking an unambiguous match to a single V gene segment were excluded. An earlier analysis of fewer than 750 of the donors classified V segments as functional when productive rearrangements were above 56.7% and as segregating when the standard deviation between donors was above 5%. A statistical classification framework was developed to diagnose cytomegalovirus status using the catalog of TCR beta chain sequences. In a later analysis, V and J genes were assigned by comparing TCR nucleotide sequences against IMGT/GENE-DB human TR gene sequences. A later analysis assigned CDR3 sequences and most-parsimonious VDJ recombination scenarios with the TCRdist pipeline. In a later analysis, each TCR beta chain was defined by its CDR3 amino acid sequence together with its V-gene family, and reads lacking a unique V-gene family were excluded. In a later analysis, a few hundred highly shared, low-generation-probability nucleotide sequences were removed to address suspected cross-contamination and a sequencing artifact. In a later analysis, a clonal expansion index for each public chain was calculated from normalized within-repertoire ranks of inferred template counts. In a later analysis, generation probabilities were computed using a VDJ recombination model fitted to out-of-frame rearrangements, and the results were checked against IGoR. A later analysis scored TCR-TCR, TCR-HLA and TCR-CMV co-occurrence with hypergeometric tests, applying a repertoire-size bias correction to TCR pairs. In a later analysis, false discovery rates were estimated by permuting HLA or CMV assignments 20 times. In a later analysis, co-occurring TCRs were grouped using DBSCAN, with TCRdist sequence similarity added in when clustering inside HLA-allele-positive subsets. Co-occurrence clustering excluded repertoires with fewer than 30,000 or more than 120,000 public chains, plus five with anomalous nucleotide sharing. The table was pulled from immuneACCESS by TCRdb, which kept in-frame rearrangements only. Such tables lose some clones; where checked, under half of the loss comes from unresolved V genes, and the rest has no known cause. That table is the source of V, J and clone size, and D and trimming were worked out from the DNA. For this sample the table gives more than 100,000 clones, of which 79% were detected only once. The top ten clonotypes cover over 4% of the sample.

About this clone: Its antigen is still unknown. Base qualities are not at hand, and no much larger clone is one base apart.

Taken from cysteine to phenylalanine, the CDR3 has 14 residues. Only CDR3 DNA remains: 42 bases, in frame from the first base. The V end gives up 8 bases and the J end 1 base, leaving 8 bases in the junction not matched to a gene. CDR1 and CDR2 are read off the germline V gene (reference sequence) as GTSNPN and SVGIG. The cohort comprised 550 to 700 healthy bone marrow donors. At the time of sampling, every cohort member was nominally healthy, though immune exposures that went unrecorded were likely present. The donor was CMV seropositive and belonged to the group of 250 to 350 seropositive cohort members. A peripheral blood sample was provided by each donor, and peripheral blood mononuclear cells were used for TCR beta sequencing. The Qiagen DNeasy Blood Extraction Kit was used to extract genomic DNA from the blood cell samples.

This receptor was obtained from a man in his fifties in good health and CMV-seropositive. This sequence uses TRBV30 and TRBJ1-3; 7 middle bases align to TRBD1. The sample was PBMCs. The DNA reads TGTGCCGTTGGGACAGCCGCTTCTGGAAACACCATATATTTT. It translates to CAVGTAASGNTIYF.